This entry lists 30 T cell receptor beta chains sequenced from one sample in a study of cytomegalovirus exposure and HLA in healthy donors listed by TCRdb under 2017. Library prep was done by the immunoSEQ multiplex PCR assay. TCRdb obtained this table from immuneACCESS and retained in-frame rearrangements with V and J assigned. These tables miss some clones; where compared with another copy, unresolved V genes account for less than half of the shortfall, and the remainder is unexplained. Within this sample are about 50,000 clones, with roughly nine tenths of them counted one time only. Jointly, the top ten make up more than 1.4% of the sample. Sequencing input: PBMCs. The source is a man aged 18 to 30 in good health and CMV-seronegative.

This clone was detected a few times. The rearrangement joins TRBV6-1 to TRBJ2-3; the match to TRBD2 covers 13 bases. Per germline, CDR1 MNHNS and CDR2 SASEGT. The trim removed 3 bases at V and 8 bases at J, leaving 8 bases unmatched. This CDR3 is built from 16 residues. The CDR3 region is CASSDRPGLAGSTQYF. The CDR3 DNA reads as TGTGCCAGCAGTGACCGACCGGGACTAGCGGGATCTACGCAGTATTTT.

CDR3 region: CASSWASPNTEAFF. The CDR3 nucleotides read TGCGCCAGCAGCTGGGCCAGTCCGAACACTGAAGCTTTCTTT. The chain combines TRBV5-1 with TRBJ1-1, with D unclear. Germline-derived CDR1 and CDR2 are SGHRS and YFSETQ. This CDR3 region has 14 residues. The germline V and J ends were trimmed by 3 bases and 1 base, with 10 bases remaining between them.

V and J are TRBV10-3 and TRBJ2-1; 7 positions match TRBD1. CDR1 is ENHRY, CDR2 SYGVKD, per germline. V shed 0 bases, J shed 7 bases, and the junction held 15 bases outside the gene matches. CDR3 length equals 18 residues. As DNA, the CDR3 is TGTGCCATCAGTGAGTCTGAGAGGGCGCAGGGGGTGCGAAATGAGCAGTTCTTC. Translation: CAISESERAQGVRNEQFF.

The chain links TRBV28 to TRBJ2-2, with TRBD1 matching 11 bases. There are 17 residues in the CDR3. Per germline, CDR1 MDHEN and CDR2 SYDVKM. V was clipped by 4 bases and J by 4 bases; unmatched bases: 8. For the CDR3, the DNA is TGTGCCAGCAGTTCCGTCACCGGGACAGGGGGCACCGGGGAGCTGTTTTTT. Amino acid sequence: CASSSVTGTGGTGELFF. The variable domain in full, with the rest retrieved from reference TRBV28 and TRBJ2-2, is DVKVTQSSRYLVKRTGEKVFLECVQDMDHENMFWYRQDPGLGLRLIYFSYDVKMKEKGDIPEGYSVSREKKERFSLILESASTNQTSMYLCASSSVTGTGGTGELFFGEGSRLTVL.

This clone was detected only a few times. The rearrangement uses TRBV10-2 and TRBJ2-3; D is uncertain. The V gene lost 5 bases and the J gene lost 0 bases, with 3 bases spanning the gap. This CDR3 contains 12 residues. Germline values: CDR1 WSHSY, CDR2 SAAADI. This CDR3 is CASSPSTDTQYF. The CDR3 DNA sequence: TGCGCCAGCAGTCCGAGCACAGATACGCAGTATTTT.

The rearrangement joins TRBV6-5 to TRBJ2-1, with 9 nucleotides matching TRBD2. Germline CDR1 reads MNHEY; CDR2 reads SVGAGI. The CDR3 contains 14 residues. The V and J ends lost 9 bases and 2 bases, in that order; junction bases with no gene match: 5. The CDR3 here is CASCLAGAYNEQFF. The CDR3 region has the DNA TGTGCCAGTTGCTTAGCGGGAGCCTACAATGAGCAGTTCTTC.

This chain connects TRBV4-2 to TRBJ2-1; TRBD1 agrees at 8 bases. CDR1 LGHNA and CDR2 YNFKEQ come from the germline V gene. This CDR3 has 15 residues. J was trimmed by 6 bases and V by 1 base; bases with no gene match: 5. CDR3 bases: TGTGCCAGCAGCCAAGCCGGACAGGGTGTCAATGAGCAGTTCTTC. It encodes CASSQAGQGVNEQFF.

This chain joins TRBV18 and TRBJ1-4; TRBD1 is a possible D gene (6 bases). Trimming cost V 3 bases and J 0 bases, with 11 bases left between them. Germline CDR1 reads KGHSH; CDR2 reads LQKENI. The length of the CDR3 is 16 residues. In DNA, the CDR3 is TGTGCCAGCTCACCTCGGACAGCCGCAACTAATGAAAAACTGTTTTTT. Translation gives CASSPRTAATNEKLFF.

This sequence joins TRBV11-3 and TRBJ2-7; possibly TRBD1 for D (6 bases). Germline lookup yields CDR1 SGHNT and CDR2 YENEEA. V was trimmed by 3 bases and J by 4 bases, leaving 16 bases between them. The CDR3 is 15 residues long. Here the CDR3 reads CASSFGQRDPYEQYF. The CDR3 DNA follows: TGTGCCAGCAGCTTTGGACAGAGGGATCCATACGAGCAGTACTTC.

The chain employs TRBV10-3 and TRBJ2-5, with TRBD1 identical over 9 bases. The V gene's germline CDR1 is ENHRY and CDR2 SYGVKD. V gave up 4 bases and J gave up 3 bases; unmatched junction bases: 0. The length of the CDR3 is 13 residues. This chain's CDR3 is CAISGDREETQYF. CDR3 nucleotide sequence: TGTGCCATCAGTGGGGACAGGGAAGAGACCCAGTACTTC.

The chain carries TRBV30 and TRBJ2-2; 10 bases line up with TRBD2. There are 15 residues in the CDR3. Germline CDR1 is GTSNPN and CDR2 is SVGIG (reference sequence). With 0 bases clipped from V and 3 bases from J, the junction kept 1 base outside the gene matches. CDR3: CAWSVGTSDTGELFF. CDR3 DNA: TGTGCCTGGAGTGTAGGGACTAGCGACACCGGGGAGCTGTTTTTT.

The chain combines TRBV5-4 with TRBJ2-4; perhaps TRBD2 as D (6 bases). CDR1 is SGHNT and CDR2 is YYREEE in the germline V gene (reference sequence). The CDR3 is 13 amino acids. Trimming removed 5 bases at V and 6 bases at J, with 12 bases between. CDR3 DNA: TGTGCCAGCAGTGGGCTCGGGAGAAACATTCAGTACTTC. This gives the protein CASSGLGRNIQYF.

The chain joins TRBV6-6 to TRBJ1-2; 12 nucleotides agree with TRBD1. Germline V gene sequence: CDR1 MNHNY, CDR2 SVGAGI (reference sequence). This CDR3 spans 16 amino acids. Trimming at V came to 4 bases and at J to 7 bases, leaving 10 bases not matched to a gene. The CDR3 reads CASSSNRGQGAPGYTF. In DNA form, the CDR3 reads TGTGCCAGCAGTTCAAATAGGGGACAGGGGGCGCCTGGCTACACCTTC.

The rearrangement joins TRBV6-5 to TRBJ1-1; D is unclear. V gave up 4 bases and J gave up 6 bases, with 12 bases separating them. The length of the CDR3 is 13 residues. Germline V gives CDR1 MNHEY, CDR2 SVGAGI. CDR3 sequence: CASSFTAWAEAFF. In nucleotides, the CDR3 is TGTGCCAGCAGTTTCACAGCCTGGGCTGAAGCTTTCTTT.

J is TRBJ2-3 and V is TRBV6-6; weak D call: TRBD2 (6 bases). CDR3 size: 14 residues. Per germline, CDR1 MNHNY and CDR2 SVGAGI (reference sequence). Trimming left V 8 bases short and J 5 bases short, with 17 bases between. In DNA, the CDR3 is TGTGCCAGCTCTACGGGGGATGGTATAGATACGCAGTATTTT. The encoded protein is CASSTGDGIDTQYF.

CDR3 sequence reads: CAISEILGQLYNEQFF. CDR3 coding DNA: TGTGCCATCAGCGAGATACTGGGACAGCTATACAATGAGCAGTTCTTC. The chain carries TRBV10-3 and TRBJ2-1; 7 bases match TRBD1. The CDR3 is 16 residues long. The junction had 12 bases not matched to a gene; V was cut back by 6 bases and J by 4 bases. Germline CDR1 ENHRY, CDR2 SYGVKD.

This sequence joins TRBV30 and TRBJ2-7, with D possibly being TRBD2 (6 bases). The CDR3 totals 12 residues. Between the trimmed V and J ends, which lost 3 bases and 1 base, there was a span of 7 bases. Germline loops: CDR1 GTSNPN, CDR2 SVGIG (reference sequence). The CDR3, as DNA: TGTGCCTGGAGGGCGGGGTCCTACGAGCAGTACTTC. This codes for CAWRAGSYEQYF.

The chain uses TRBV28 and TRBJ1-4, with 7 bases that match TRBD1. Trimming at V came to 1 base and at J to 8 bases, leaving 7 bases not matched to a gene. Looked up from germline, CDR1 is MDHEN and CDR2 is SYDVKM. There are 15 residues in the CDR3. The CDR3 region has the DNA TGTGCCAGCAGTTTATCTAACAGGGGACAGGAAAAACTGTTTTTT. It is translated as CASSLSNRGQEKLFF.

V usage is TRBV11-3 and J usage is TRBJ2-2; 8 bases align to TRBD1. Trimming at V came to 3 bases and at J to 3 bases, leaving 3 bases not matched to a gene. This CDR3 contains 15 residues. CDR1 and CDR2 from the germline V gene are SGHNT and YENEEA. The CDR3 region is CASSFHRGDTGELFF. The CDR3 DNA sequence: TGTGCCAGCAGCTTCCACAGGGGGGACACCGGGGAGCTGTTTTTT.

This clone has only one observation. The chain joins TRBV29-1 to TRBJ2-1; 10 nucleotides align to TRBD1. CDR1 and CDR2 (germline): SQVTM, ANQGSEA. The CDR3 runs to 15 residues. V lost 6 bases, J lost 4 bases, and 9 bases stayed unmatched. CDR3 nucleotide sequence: TGCAGCGTAGAACCGGGACAGGGGTTATACAATGAGCAGTTCTTC. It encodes CSVEPGQGLYNEQFF.

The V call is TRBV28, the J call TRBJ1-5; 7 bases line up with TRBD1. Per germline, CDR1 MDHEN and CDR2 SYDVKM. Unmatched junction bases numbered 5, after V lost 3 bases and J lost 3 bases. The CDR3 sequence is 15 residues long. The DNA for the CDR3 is TGTGCCAGCAGTTTCCTGGACAGGAACAATCAGCCCCAGCATTTT. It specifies CASSFLDRNNQPQHF.

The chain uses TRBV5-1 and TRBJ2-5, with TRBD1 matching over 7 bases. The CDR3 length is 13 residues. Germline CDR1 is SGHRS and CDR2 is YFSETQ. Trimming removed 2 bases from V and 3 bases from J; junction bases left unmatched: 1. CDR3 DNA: TGCGCCAGCAGCTTTGGGACAGAAGAGACCCAGTACTTC. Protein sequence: CASSFGTEETQYF.

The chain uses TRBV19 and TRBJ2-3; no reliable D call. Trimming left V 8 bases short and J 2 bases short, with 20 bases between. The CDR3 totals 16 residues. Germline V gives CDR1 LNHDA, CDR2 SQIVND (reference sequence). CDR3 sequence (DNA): TGTGCCAGTGCGAGCGCTTCCAGCCACTACACAGATACGCAGTATTTT. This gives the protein CASASASSHYTDTQYF.

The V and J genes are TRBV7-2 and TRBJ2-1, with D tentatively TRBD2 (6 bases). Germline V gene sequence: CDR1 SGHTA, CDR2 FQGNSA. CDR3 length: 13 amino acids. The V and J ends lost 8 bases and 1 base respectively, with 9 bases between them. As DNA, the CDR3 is TGTGCCAGCCCGGGGGAATCCTACAATGAGCAGTTCTTC. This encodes CASPGESYNEQFF.

CDR3 amino acids: CASSSPRSTVMNTEAFF. CDR3 coding DNA: TGTGCCAGCAGCAGCCCGAGAAGTACCGTCATGAACACTGAAGCTTTCTTT. The chain joins TRBV7-9 to TRBJ1-1, with no clear D. The V and J ends lost 5 bases and 0 bases respectively, with 19 bases between them. CDR1 SEHNR and CDR2 FQNEAQ come from the germline V gene (reference sequence). CDR3 length equals 17 residues.

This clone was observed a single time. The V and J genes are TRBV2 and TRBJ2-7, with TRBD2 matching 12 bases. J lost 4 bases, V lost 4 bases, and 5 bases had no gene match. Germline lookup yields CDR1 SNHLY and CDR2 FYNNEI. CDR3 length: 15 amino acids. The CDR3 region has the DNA TGTGCCAGCAGTGGGACTAGCGGGACGCGTTACGAGCAGTACTTC. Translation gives CASSGTSGTRYEQYF.

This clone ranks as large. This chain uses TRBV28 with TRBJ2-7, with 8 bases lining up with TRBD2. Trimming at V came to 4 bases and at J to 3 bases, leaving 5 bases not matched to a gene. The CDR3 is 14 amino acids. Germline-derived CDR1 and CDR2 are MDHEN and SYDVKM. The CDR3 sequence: CASSSRAGVYEQYF. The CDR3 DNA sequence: TGTGCCAGCAGTTCCCGAGCGGGAGTCTACGAGCAGTACTTC.

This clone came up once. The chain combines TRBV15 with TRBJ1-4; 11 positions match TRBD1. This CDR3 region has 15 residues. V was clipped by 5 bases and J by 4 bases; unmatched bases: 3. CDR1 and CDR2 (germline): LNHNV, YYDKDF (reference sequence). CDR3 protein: CATSAGTGGNEKLFF. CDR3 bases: TGTGCCACCAGCGCAGGGACAGGGGGTAATGAAAAACTGTTTTTT.

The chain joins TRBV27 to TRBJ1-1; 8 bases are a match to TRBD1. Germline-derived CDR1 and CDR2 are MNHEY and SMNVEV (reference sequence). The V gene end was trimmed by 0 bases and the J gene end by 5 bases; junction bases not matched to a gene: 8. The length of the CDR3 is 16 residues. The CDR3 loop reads CASSLSILRTGTEAFF. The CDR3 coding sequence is TGTGCCAGCAGTTTATCGATTTTGAGGACAGGGACTGAAGCTTTCTTT.

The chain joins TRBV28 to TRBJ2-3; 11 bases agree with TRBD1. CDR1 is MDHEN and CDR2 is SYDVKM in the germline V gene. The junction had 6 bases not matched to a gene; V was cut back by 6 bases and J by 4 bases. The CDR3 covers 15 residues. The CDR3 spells CASRPGQGASDTQYF. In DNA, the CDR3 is TGTGCCAGCAGACCTGGACAGGGGGCGTCAGATACGCAGTATTTT.